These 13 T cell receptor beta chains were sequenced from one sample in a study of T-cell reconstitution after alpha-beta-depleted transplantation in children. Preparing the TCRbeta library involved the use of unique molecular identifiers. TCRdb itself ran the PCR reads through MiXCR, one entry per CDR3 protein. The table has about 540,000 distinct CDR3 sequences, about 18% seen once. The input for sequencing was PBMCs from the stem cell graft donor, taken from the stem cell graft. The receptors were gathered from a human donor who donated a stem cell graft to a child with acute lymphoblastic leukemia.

CDR3 DNA: TGCGCCAGCAAAATAGCGGGAGGGCCAGGGCAGTTCTTC. Its translation is CASKIAGGPGQFF. The rearrangement joins TRBV5-1 to TRBJ2-1, with 11 bases aligning to TRBD2. V shed 6 bases and J 12 bases; nucleotides not matched to a gene: 8. The germline CDR1 and CDR2 sequences are SGHRS and YFSETQ. The CDR3 sequence is 13 residues long.

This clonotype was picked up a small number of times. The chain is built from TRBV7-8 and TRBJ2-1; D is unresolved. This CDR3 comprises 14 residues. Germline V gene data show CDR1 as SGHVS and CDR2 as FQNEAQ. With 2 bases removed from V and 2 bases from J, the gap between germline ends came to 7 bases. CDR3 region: CASSLSVPYNEQFF. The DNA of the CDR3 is TGTGCCAGCAGCTTATCCGTACCCTACAATGAGCAGTTCTTC.

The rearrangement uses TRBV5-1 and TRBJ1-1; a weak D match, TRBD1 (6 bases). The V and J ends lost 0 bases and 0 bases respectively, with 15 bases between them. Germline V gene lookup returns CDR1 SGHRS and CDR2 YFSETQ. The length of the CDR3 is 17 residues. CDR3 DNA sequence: TGCGCCAGCAGCTTGGCGGGGGCCCGCGGATTGAACACTGAAGCTTTCTTT. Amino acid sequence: CASSLAGARGLNTEAFF.

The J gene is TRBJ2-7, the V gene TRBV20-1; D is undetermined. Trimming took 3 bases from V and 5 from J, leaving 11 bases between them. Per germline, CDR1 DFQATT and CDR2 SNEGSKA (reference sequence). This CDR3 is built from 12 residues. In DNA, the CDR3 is TGCAGTGCTAGCCCGAAGGACGACGAGCAGTACTTC. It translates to CSASPKDDEQYF.

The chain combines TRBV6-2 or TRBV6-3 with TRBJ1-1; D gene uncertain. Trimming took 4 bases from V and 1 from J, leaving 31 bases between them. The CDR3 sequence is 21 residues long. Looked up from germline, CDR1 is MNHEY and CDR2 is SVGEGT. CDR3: CASSSQTRLLRGLRPNTEAFF. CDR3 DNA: TGTGCCAGCAGTTCTCAAACAAGGTTATTGCGGGGTTTAAGACCGAACACTGAAGCTTTCTTT.

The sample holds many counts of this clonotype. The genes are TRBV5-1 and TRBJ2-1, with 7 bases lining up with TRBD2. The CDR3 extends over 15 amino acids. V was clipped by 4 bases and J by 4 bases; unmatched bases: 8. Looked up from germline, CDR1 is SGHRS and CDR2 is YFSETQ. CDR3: CASSLGLEPYNEQFF. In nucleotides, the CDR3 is TGCGCCAGCAGCCTAGGACTAGAGCCTTACAATGAGCAGTTCTTC.

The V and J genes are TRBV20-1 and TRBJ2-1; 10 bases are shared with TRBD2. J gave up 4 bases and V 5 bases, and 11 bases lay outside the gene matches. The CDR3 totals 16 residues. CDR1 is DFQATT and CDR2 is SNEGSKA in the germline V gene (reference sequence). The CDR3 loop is CSAQSGRASGYNEQFF. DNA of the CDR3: TGCAGTGCTCAAAGCGGGAGGGCCTCTGGGTACAATGAGCAGTTCTTC.

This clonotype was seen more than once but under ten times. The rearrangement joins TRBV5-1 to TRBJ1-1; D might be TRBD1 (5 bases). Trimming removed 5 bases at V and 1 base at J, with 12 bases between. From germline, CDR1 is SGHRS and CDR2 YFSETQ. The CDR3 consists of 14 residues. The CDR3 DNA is TGCGCCAGCAGGGTGGGGACTTCGAACACTGAAGCTTTCTTT. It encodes CASRVGTSNTEAFF.

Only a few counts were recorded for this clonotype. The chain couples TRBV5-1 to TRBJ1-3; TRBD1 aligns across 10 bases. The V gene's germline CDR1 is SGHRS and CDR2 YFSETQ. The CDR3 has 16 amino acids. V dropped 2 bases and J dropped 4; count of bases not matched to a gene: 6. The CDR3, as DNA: TGCGCCAGCAGCTTCTCCGGGACAGGGGCCGGAAACACCATATATTTT. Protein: CASSFSGTGAGNTIYF.

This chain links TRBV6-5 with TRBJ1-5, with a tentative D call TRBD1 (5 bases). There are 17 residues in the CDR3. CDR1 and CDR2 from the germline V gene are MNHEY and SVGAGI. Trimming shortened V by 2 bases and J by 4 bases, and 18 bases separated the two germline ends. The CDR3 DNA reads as TGTGCCAGCAGTTACGGGGGTGGGGCCAGGGCTAATCAGCCCCAGCATTTT. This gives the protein CASSYGGGARANQPQHF.

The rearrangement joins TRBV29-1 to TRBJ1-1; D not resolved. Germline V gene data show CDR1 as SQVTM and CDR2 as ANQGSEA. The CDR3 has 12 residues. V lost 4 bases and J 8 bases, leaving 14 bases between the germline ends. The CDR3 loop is CSVGPRLDEAFF. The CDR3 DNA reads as TGCAGCGTTGGACCTAGACTTGACGAAGCTTTCTTT.

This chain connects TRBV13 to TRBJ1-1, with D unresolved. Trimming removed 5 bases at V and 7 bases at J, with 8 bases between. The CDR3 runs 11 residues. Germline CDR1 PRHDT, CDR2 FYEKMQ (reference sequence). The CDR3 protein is CASSPRNEAFF. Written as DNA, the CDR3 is TGTGCCAGCAGCCCTCGGAATGAAGCTTTCTTT.

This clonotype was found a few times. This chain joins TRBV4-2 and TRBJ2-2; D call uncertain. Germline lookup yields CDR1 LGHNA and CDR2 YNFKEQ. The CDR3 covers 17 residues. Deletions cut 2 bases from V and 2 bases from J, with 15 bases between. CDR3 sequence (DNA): TGTGCCAGCAGCCAATCGCCATCAGACCGAAACACCGGGGAGCTGTTTTTT. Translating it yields CASSQSPSDRNTGELFF.